The clone carrying this T cell receptor (beta chain) was detected once. Its target is unknown. This sample stems from a study of cytomegalovirus exposure and HLA in healthy donors. Study-wide results and limits: Later on, analysis showed that most CMV-associated TCR beta chains appeared to be HLA-restricted. Generally TCR sequences proved uncommon, though certain public TCRs appeared in numerous donors. Later analysis found that TCR beta chains associated with HLA were more clonally expanded than other, equally common chains.

Primers for the PCR totalled 60 Vbeta and 13 Jbeta. How the authors handled the data: Later analysis identified some 88 million unique TCR beta chains, approximately 11 million shared. The assay was immunoSEQ multiplex PCR, and TCRdb's table has in-frame clones only and misses some. V and J calls and clone size are as listed in that table; D and trimming were resolved from the DNA. This sample carries 200,000 to 250,000 clones, 70% to 90% of them seen once, and the ten largest clones take 1.3%. Germline assignment: CDR1 SGHRS and CDR2 YFSETQ. The CDR3 extends over 15 amino acids. V shed 4 bases and J shed 0 bases, with 12 bases lying between them.

The source is a human donor in good health. Sequenced: PBMCs. V usage is TRBV5-1 and J usage is TRBJ2-3; tentative D call: TRBD1 (5 bases). DNA of the CDR3: TGCGCCAGCAGCCGTGGACACCCTAGCACAGATACGCAGTATTTT. Encoded protein: CASSRGHPSTDTQYF.